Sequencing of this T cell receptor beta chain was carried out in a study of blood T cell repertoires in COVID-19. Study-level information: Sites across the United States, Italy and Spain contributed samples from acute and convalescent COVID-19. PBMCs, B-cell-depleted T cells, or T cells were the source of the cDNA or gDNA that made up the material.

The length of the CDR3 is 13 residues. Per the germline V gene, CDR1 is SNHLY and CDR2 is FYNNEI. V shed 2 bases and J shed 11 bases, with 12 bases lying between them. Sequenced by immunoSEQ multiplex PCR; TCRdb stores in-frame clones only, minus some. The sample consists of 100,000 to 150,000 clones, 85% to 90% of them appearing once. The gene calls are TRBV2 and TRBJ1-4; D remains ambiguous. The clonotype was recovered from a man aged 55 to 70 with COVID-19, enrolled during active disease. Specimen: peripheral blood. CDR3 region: CASSENEEVKLFF. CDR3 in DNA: TGTGCCAGCAGTGAAAATGAGGAGGTCAAACTGTTTTTT.